This T cell receptor (beta chain) was observed in a study of blood T cell repertoires in COVID-19. The wider study: Material from acute and convalescent COVID-19 was sourced from the United States, Italy and Spain. T cells, B-cell-depleted T cells, or PBMCs supplied cDNA or gDNA.

Authors' methods: Scientists estimated how many nucleated cells there were by amplifying reference gene primers. Clones were sequenced by immunoSEQ multiplex PCR, and TCRdb holds only the in-frame ones, with some missing. The V and J calls and clone size were taken over from that table, and D and trimming were inferred from the DNA. The table includes under 200,000 clones, about nine tenths detected once. Trimming stripped 6 bases from V and 4 bases from J, with 6 bases between. The CDR3 consists of 11 residues. Germline CDR1 is MNHNY and CDR2 is SVGAGI (reference sequence). This TCR was sampled from an older woman who had recovered from COVID-19. V is TRBV6-6 and J is TRBJ1-2; tentative D call: TRBD1 (6 bases). The material sequenced was peripheral blood. CDR3: CASRTGYGYTF. Here the CDR3 DNA reads TGTGCCAGCAGGACAGGCTATGGCTACACCTTC.